These T cell receptor beta chains were read from a single sample in a study of CD8 T cells in ankylosing spondylitis. One entry per CDR3 protein, called by TCRdb with MiXCR from the 5' RACE reads. The sample yields 450,000 to 550,000 distinct CDR3 sequences, about 5.2% seen once. The sample taken for sequencing was blood, either unsorted or a sorted T cell fraction (not recorded which). The receptors shown here come from a male donor with ankylosing spondylitis. The CDR3 runs from the conserved cysteine through the conserved F or W. Fields, in order: CDR3 protein, CDR3 DNA, V gene, D gene, clone size, J gene. D genes are given only for firm matches. Size values are once, few and many counts, or a class for expanded clones, and some rows have none.

CASSPHEFRILADTQYF | TGCGCCAGCAGCCCTCACGAATTTAGAATTCTGGCAGATACGCAGTATTTT | TRBV4-1 | - | many | TRBJ2-3
CASSQWAGPYNEQFF | TGTGCCAGCAGCCAATGGGCGGGTCCCTACAATGAGCAGTTCTTC | TRBV7-2 | - | many | TRBJ2-1
CASSLAPGGRYEQYF | TGTGCCAGCAGCTTAGCGCCAGGGGGGAGATACGAGCAGTACTTC | TRBV7-2 | - | many | TRBJ2-7
CASRGRGINTGELFF | TGTGCCAGCCGGGGTCGGGGGATTAACACCGGGGAGCTGTTTTTT | TRBV7-2 | - | many | TRBJ2-2
CASSSKVKQGEAFF | TGCGCCAGCAGCTCAAAAGTTAAACAGGGGGAAGCTTTCTTT | TRBV10-2 | TRBD1 | many | TRBJ1-1
CSATLLGSNQPQHF | TGCAGTGCTACCCTGCTAGGAAGCAATCAGCCCCAGCATTTT | TRBV20-1 | - | many | TRBJ1-5
CASSPGLAGGEYNEQFF | TGTGCCAGCAGCCCGGGACTAGCGGGAGGGGAATACAATGAGCAGTTCTTC | TRBV7-6 | TRBD2 | - | TRBJ2-1
CASSIGGSSYEQYF | TGTGCCAGCAGTATAGGGGGTAGTTCCTACGAGCAGTACTTC | TRBV19 | - | many | TRBJ2-7
CASSAYSGRALETQYF | TGTGCCAGCAGCGCCTATAGCGGGAGGGCACTAGAGACCCAGTACTTC | TRBV7-2 | TRBD2 | - | TRBJ2-5
CASSDMGGNTDTQYF | TGTGCCAGCAGTGATATGGGGGGAAACACAGATACGCAGTATTTT | TRBV6-1 | - | many | TRBJ2-3
CASSQKRGETQYF | TGTGCCAGCAGCCAGAAGCGCGGGGAGACCCAGTACTTC | TRBV6-1 | - | many | TRBJ2-5
CASGTQYGYTF | TGCGCCAGCGGGACGCAATATGGCTACACCTTC | TRBV5-1 | - | many | TRBJ1-2
CASSYSLQTPYGYTF | TGTGCCAGCAGTTACTCGCTCCAAACCCCTTATGGCTACACCTTC | TRBV6-5 | - | many | TRBJ1-2
CAISDTNQPQHF | TGTGCCATCAGTGACACCAATCAGCCCCAGCATTTT | TRBV10-3 | - | many | TRBJ1-5
CASSLMTPGYEQYF | TGCGCCAGCAGCTTGATGACCCCGGGGTACGAGCAGTACTTC | TRBV5-1 | - | many | TRBJ2-7
CASSFDPGTGDRGYTF | TGTGCCAGCAGCTTCGACCCCGGGACAGGGGATCGCGGCTACACCTTC | TRBV5-5 | TRBD1 | many | TRBJ1-2
CASRGLADQETQYF | TGTGCCAGCAGGGGACTAGCGGATCAAGAGACCCAGTACTTC | TRBV28 | TRBD2 | many | TRBJ2-5
CSVGGWGADNEQFF | TGCAGCGTTGGGGGTTGGGGGGCCGACAATGAGCAGTTCTTC | TRBV29-1 | - | many | TRBJ2-1
CASSFSDMNTEAFF | TGCGCCAGCAGCTTTTCAGACATGAACACTGAAGCTTTCTTT | TRBV5-1 | - | many | TRBJ1-1
CASLLLGGTGELFF | TGTGCCAGCCTCCTTCTGGGGGGGACCGGGGAGCTGTTTTTT | TRBV12-3/TRBV12-4 | TRBD2 | many | TRBJ2-2
CATSGTLTDTQYF | TGTGCCACCAGCGGGACTCTCACAGATACGCAGTATTTT | TRBV24-1 | - | many | TRBJ2-3
CSARLAGGQGSYGYTF | TGCAGTGCTCGTCTAGCGGGGGGACAGGGGAGCTATGGCTACACCTTC | TRBV20-1 | TRBD1 | few | TRBJ1-2
CASSDQRDTGELFF | TGTGCCAGCAGTGATCAAAGGGACACCGGGGAGCTGTTTTTT | TRBV2 | - | few | TRBJ2-2
CASSTTVAKNIQYF | TGTGCCAGCAGCACCACCGTCGCCAAAAACATTCAGTACTTC | TRBV9 | - | - | TRBJ2-4
CASSPGDNSPLHF | TGTGCCAGCTCACCAGGGGACAATTCACCCCTCCACTTT | TRBV18 | - | - | TRBJ1-6
CASRGQGWEKLFF | TGTGCCAGCCGGGGTCAGGGATGGGAAAAACTGTTTTTT | TRBV27 | - | many | TRBJ1-4
CSAAPSSTDTQYF | TGCAGCGCCGCTCCCTCTAGCACAGATACGCAGTATTTT | TRBV29-1 | - | - | TRBJ2-3
CASSLTPTGKLFF | TGTGCCAGCAGCTTAACACCGACTGGGAAACTGTTTTTT | TRBV5-4 | - | - | TRBJ1-4
CAISGNRDSNQPQHF | TGTGCCATCAGTGGAAACAGGGATAGCAATCAGCCCCAGCATTTT | TRBV10-3 | - | many | TRBJ1-5
CASSKVNRALGSSDYGYTF | TGTGCCAGCAGCAAAGTTAATCGTGCTTTGGGATCCTCCGACTATGGCTACACCTTC | TRBV21-1 | - | many | TRBJ1-2
CASRRTVSSYEQYF | TGTGCCAGCAGACGGACAGTGAGCTCCTACGAGCAGTACTTC | TRBV6-2/TRBV6-3 | - | many | TRBJ2-7
CASSRQGFNQPQHF | TGTGCCAGCAGCCGACAGGGATTCAATCAGCCCCAGCATTTT | TRBV14 | TRBD1 | many | TRBJ1-5
CASSREAWIFGELFF | TGTGCCAGCTCCCGGGAGGCTTGGATATTCGGGGAGCTGTTTTTT | TRBV18 | TRBD2 | many | TRBJ2-2
CASSLMDFETQYF | TGCGCCAGCAGCTTGATGGATTTCGAGACCCAGTACTTC | TRBV5-1 | - | many | TRBJ2-5
CASSVGGRRSYEQYF | TGTGCCAGCAGCGTGGGCGGGAGACGCTCCTACGAGCAGTACTTC | TRBV9 | TRBD2 | - | TRBJ2-7
CASSWGSQITQYF | TGTGCCAGCAGTTGGGGTTCGCAAATTACGCAGTATTTT | TRBV6-2/TRBV6-3 | - | many | TRBJ2-3
CASSPGFAGEWGTDTQYF | TGTGCCAGCAGCCCGGGATTTGCGGGAGAATGGGGCACAGATACGCAGTATTTT | TRBV4-2 | TRBD2 | many | TRBJ2-3
CSATPGLTNYGYTF | TGCAGTGCTACCCCCGGCCTAACTAACTATGGCTACACCTTC | TRBV20-1 | - | many | TRBJ1-2
CASSYSAYGYTF | TGTGCCAGCAGTTACTCCGCCTATGGCTACACCTTC | TRBV6-2/TRBV6-3 | - | many | TRBJ1-2
CASSPGRLYEQYF | TGCGCCAGCAGCCCCGGCAGACTCTACGAGCAGTACTTC | TRBV4-3 | - | many | TRBJ2-7
CASSLPAGVLETQYF | TGTGCCAGCAGCTTACCGGCAGGGGTGTTAGAGACCCAGTACTTC | TRBV7-2 | - | many | TRBJ2-5
CASSRDFYEQYF | TGTGCCAGCTCCCGGGACTTCTACGAGCAGTACTTC | TRBV18 | - | many | TRBJ2-7
CASSNLGQKNTEAFF | TGTGCCAGCAGTAACCTTGGACAGAAGAACACTGAAGCTTTCTTT | TRBV27 | - | many | TRBJ1-1
CASSFRAGTQYF | TGTGCCAGCAGTTTCCGGGCGGGGACCCAGTACTTC | TRBV12-3/TRBV12-4 | - | many | TRBJ2-5
CASSRGTGGSLAKNIQYF | TGCGCCAGCAGCCGGGGGACAGGGGGCTCCTTAGCCAAAAACATTCAGTACTTC | TRBV4-3 | TRBD1 | many | TRBJ2-4